This T cell receptor beta chain was sequenced in a study of shared clonotypes between healthy human individuals. The CDR3 consists of 14 residues. CDR1 is GTSNPN, CDR2 SVGIG, per germline (reference sequence). V lost 6 bases and J 0 bases, leaving 13 bases between the germline ends. Researchers drew on about 94 million PBMCs for genomic DNA from unsorted samples. Profiled with immunoSEQ multiplex PCR; TCRdb holds only in-frame clones, not every one. The table has fewer than 700,000 clones, around 78% seen once. The sample consisted of PBMCs. The chain couples TRBV30 to TRBJ2-3; D is unresolved. The receptor comes from a woman between 40 and 55 years old in good health. Some clones in this sample may be carry-over from other donors' samples. The DNA of the CDR3 is TGTGCCTGCAACGACAAAACGAGCACAGATACGCAGTATTTT. It codes for CACNDKTSTDTQYF. The complete variable domain, with remaining parts taken from reference TRBV30 and TRBJ2-3, reads SQTIHQWPATLVQPVGSPLSLECTVEGTSNPNLYWYRQAAGRGLQLLFYSVGIGQISSEVPQNLSASRPQDRQFILSSKKLLLSDSGFYLCACNDKTSTDTQYFGPGTRLTVL.